This T cell receptor beta chain was found in a study of blood T cell repertoires in COVID-19. On the study more broadly: COVID-19 samples from acute and convalescent phases originated in the United States, Italy and Spain.

Original handling: How many nucleated cells were present was estimated from reference gene primer amplification. The repertoire was sequenced with immunoSEQ multiplex PCR; TCRdb's copy has only in-frame clones and lacks some. V and J calls and clone size follow that table, whereas D and trimming were derived from the DNA. The table has 290,000 or so clones, more than 80% seen once. Germline V CDR1 and CDR2: MDHEN, SYDVKM. Trimming took 5 bases from V and 6 from J; bases not matched to a gene: 6. The length of the CDR3 is 13 residues. Clinical histories supplied by participants themselves formed the basis of cohort assignment.

The sequencing input was PBMCs or T cells enriched from blood (not recorded which). This clonotype originated in a woman aged 25 to 45 who had recovered from COVID-19. The V and J genes are TRBV28 and TRBJ1-1, with TRBD1 matching over 7 bases. The CDR3 protein is CASSRDSHSEAFF. CDR3 nucleotide sequence: TGTGCCAGCAGTAGGGACAGCCACTCTGAAGCTTTCTTT.